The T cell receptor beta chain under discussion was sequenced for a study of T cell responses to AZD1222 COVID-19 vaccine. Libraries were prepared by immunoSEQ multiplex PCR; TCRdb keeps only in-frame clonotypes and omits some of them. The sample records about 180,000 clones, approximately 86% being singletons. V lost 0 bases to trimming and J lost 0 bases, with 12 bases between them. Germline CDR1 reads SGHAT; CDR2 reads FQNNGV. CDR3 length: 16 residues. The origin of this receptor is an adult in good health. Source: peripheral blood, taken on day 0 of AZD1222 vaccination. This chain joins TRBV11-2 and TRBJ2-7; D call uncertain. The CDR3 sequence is CASSLETAGHSYEQYF. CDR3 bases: TGTGCCAGCAGCTTAGAGACCGCAGGCCACTCCTACGAGCAGTACTTC.